Listed below are T cell receptor beta chains from one sample, sequenced in a study of T-cell memory formation after mild COVID-19. TCRdb analysed the 5' RACE reads with MiXCR anew, one entry per CDR3 protein. Among roughly 42,000 distinct CDR3 sequences listed, 7.3% were seen once. Sequencing was done on a sample of PBMCs or a T cell subset sorted from them (not recorded which). The receptors were sampled from a man between 18 and 29 years old who had mild COVID-19 (a few samples of this study predate the infection). Cell type and time point are not known. CDR3s include the opening cysteine and the closing phenylalanine or tryptophan. The D gene is left open where the match is weak. Clone size is stated in some rows and not others, as once, few, many or a class when expanded.

CASRWPGALSTEAFF,TGTGCCAGCAGGTGGCCCGGGGCGCTGTCGACTGAAGCTTTCTTT,TRBV7-2,TRBJ1-1,NA,few
CASSNRGGTGELFF,TGTGCCAGCAGCAATCGGGGGGGCACCGGGGAGCTGTTTTTT,TRBV7-3,TRBJ2-2,TRBD2,few
CASSPYPTDTQYF,TGTGCCAGCAGTCCCTATCCCACAGATACGCAGTATTTT,TRBV27,TRBJ2-3,NA,NA
CASSLDGPRSGNTIYF,TGTGCTAGCAGCTTAGATGGGCCTCGCTCTGGAAACACCATATATTTT,TRBV7-7,TRBJ1-3,NA,few
CASSQGQARSGGNSPLHF,TGTGCCAGCAGCCAGGGACAGGCTCGGTCGGGCGGGAATTCACCCCTCCACTTT,TRBV7-2,TRBJ1-6,TRBD1,NA
CASSYSMSRETQYF,TGTGCCAGCAGTTACTCGATGAGCCGAGAGACCCAGTACTTC,TRBV6-6,TRBJ2-5,NA,few
CASSEQGGVITGELFF,TGTGCCAGCAGCGAGCAGGGGGGGGTAATCACCGGGGAGCTGTTTTTT,TRBV9,TRBJ2-2,NA,few
CASTPSGGNYEQYF,TGCGCCAGCACCCCCAGCGGGGGGAACTACGAGCAGTACTTC,TRBV5-1,TRBJ2-7,TRBD2,NA
CASSTGTGLFANTGELFF,TGTGCCAGCAGCACCGGGACAGGGCTGTTCGCGAACACCGGGGAGCTGTTTTTT,TRBV5-6,TRBJ2-2,TRBD1,NA
CASSLLPADDEQYF,TGTGCCAGCAGCCTACTACCGGCTGACGACGAGCAGTACTTC,TRBV5-4,TRBJ2-7,NA,NA
CSAQTGDGSDTQYF,TGCAGTGCTCAGACCGGGGATGGCTCAGATACGCAGTATTTT,TRBV20-1,TRBJ2-3,NA,few
CASSLPGADTQYF,TGTGCCAGCAGCCTCCCGGGAGCAGATACGCAGTATTTT,TRBV3-1,TRBJ2-3,NA,many
CAISDLAGDGNEQFF,TGTGCCATCAGTGACCTAGCGGGGGACGGCAATGAGCAGTTCTTC,TRBV10-3,TRBJ2-1,TRBD2,few
CASSSPDREGETQYF,TGTGCCAGCAGTTCCCCCGACAGGGAGGGAGAGACCCAGTACTTC,TRBV12-3/TRBV12-4,TRBJ2-5,NA,NA
CASTRSSGGAVEQFF,TGTGCCAGCACCCGCTCAAGCGGGGGGGCCGTTGAGCAGTTCTTC,TRBV3-1,TRBJ2-1,TRBD2,NA
CSVGHGSGNTIYF,TGCAGCGTTGGACACGGCTCTGGAAACACCATATATTTT,TRBV29-1,TRBJ1-3,NA,few
CASSQGVGGRGENIQYF,TGCGCCAGCAGCCAAGGAGTCGGGGGACGGGGTGAAAACATTCAGTACTTC,TRBV4-1,TRBJ2-4,NA,NA
CASSSAGLSGGASDTQYF,TGTGCCAGCAGCTCCGCCGGGCTGAGCGGGGGGGCCTCAGATACGCAGTATTTT,TRBV7-2,TRBJ2-3,TRBD2,few
CASSEGQRNTIYF,TGTGCCAGCAGCGAAGGACAGAGAAACACCATATATTTT,TRBV12-3/TRBV12-4,TRBJ1-3,NA,many
CASSLVGDTQYF,TGTGCCAGCAGCTTAGTAGGGGATACGCAGTATTTT,TRBV7-2,TRBJ2-3,NA,few
CASSQGVNTEAFF,TGTGCCAGCAGCCAAGGGGTGAACACTGAAGCTTTCTTT,TRBV3-1,TRBJ1-1,NA,many
CASSPLTGTGGLFF,TGCGCCAGCAGCCCTCTTACCGGGACAGGGGGCCTGTTCTTC,TRBV5-1,TRBJ2-1,TRBD1,NA
CASSLEATSGAQYF,TGTGCCAGCAGCTTAGAGGCTACTAGCGGGGCGCAGTATTTT,TRBV7-2,TRBJ2-3,TRBD2,few
CSARAGGGYSYEQYF,TGCAGTGCTAGAGCTGGAGGGGGCTATTCCTACGAGCAGTACTTC,TRBV20-1,TRBJ2-7,NA,few
CASSLTSGGAADTQYF,TGTGCCAGCAGCTTAACTAGCGGGGGGGCCGCAGATACGCAGTATTTT,TRBV7-3,TRBJ2-3,TRBD2,few
CASSPHRGSTDTQYF,TGCGCCAGCAGCCCCCATCGGGGCAGCACAGATACGCAGTATTTT,TRBV5-1,TRBJ2-3,NA,few
CSVVDTYGYTF,TGCAGCGTTGTGGACACCTATGGCTACACCTTC,TRBV29-1,TRBJ1-2,NA,few